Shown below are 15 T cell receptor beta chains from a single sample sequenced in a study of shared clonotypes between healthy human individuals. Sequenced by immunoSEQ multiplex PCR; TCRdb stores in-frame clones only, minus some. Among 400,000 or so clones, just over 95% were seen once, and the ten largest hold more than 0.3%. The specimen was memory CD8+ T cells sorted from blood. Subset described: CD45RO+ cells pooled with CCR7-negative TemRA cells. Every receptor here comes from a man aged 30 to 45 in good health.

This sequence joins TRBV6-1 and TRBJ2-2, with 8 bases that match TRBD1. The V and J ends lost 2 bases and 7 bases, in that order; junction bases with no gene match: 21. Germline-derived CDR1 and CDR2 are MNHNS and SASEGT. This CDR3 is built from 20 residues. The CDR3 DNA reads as TGTGCCAGCAGTGAAAGTCTTTCCGGCCGTTATCAGGGGGCTGGCGGGGAGCTGTTTTTT. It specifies CASSESLSGRYQGAGGELFF.

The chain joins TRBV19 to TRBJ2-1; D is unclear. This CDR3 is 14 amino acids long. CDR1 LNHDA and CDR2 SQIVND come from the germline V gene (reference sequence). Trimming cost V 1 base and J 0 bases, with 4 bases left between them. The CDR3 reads CASSIAISYNEQFF. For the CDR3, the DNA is TGTGCCAGTAGTATAGCCATCTCCTACAATGAGCAGTTCTTC.

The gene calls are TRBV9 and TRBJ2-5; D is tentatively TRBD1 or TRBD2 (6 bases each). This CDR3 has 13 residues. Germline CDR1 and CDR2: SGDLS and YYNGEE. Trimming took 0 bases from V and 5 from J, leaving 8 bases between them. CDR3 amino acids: CASSVGGGETQYF. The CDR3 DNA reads TGTGCCAGCAGCGTAGGAGGGGGGGAGACCCAGTACTTC.

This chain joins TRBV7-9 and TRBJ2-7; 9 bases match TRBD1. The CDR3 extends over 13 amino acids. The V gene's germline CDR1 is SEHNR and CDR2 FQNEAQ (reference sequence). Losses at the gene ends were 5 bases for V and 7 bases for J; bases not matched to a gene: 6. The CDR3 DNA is TGTGCCAGCAGCACAGGGACAGGGCGGGAGCAGTACTTC. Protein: CASSTGTGREQYF.

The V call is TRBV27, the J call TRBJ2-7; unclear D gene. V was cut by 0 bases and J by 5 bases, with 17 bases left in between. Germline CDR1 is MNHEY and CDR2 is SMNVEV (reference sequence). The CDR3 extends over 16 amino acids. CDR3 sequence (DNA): TGTGCCAGCAGTTTATCGACTGCTCTCGCGCGAGACGAGCAGTACTTC. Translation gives CASSLSTALARDEQYF.

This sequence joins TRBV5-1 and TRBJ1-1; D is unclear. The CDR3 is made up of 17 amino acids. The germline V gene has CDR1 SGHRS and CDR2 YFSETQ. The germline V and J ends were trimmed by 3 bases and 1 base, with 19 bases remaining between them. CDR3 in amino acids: CASSWSVRSYSNTEAFF. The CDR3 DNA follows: TGCGCCAGCAGCTGGTCCGTCAGGTCCTACTCGAACACTGAAGCTTTCTTT. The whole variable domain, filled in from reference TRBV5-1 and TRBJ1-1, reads KAGVTQTPRYLIKTRGQQVTLSCSPISGHRSVSWYQQTPGQGLQFLFEYFSETQRNKGNFPGRFSGRQFSNSRSEMNVSTLELGDSALYLCASSWSVRSYSNTEAFFGQGTRLTVV.

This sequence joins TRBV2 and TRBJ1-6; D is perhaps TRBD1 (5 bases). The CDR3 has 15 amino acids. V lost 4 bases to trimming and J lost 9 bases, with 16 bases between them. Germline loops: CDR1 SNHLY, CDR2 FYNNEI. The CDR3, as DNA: TGTGCCAGCAGTGTTTCGGTCAGGGAGGGTTCACCCCTCCACTTT. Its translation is CASSVSVREGSPLHF.

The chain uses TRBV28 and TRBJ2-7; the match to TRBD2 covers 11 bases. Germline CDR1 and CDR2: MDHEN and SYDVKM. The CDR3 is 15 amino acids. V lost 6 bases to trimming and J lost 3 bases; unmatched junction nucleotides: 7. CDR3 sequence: CASSRRTSGRYEQYF. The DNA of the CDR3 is TGTGCCAGCAGCAGAAGGACTAGCGGGCGCTACGAGCAGTACTTC. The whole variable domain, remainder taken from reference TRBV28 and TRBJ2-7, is DVKVTQSSRYLVKRTGEKVFLECVQDMDHENMFWYRQDPGLGLRLIYFSYDVKMKEKGDIPEGYSVSREKKERFSLILESASTNQTSMYLCASSRRTSGRYEQYFGPGTRLTVT.

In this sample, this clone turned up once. CDR3 amino acids: CASRRSSSYNEQFF. DNA for the CDR3: TGTGCCAGCAGACGTTCGAGCTCCTACAATGAGCAGTTCTTC. V gene TRBV27 combines with J gene TRBJ2-1; the D is unclear. Germline V gene sequence: CDR1 MNHEY, CDR2 SMNVEV (reference sequence). The CDR3 has 14 residues. The ends were cut back, 6 bases at V and 0 bases at J, with 9 bases in the middle.

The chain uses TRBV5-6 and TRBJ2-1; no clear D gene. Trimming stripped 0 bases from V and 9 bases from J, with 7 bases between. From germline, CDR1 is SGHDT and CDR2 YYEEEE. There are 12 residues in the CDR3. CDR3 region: CASSLDSSEQFF. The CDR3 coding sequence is TGTGCCAGCAGCTTGGATAGTAGTGAGCAGTTCTTC.

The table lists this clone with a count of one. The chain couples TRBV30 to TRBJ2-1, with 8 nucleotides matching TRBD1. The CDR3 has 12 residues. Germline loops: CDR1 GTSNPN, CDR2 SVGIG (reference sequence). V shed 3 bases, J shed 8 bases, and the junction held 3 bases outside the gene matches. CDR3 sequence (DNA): TGTGCCTGGAGCGAACAGGGGGATGAGCAGTTCTTC. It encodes CAWSEQGDEQFF.

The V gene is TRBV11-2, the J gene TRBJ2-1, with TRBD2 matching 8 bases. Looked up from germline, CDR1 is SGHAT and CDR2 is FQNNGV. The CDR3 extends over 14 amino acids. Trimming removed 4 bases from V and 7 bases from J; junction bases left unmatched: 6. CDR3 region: CASSSIAGFNEQFF. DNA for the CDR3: TGTGCCAGCAGCTCTATAGCGGGGTTTAATGAGCAGTTCTTC. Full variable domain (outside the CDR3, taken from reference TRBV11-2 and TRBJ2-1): EAGVAQSPRYKIIEKRQSVAFWCNPISGHATLYWYQQILGQGPKLLIQFQNNGVVDDSQLPKDRFSAERLKGVDSTLKIQPAKLEDSAVYLCASSSIAGFNEQFFGPGTRLTVL.

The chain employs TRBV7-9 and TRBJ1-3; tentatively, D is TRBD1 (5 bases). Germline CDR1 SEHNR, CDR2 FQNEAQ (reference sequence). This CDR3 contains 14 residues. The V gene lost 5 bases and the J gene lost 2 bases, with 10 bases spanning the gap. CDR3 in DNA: TGTGCCAGCAGCACCCGGGGGGCTGGAAACACCATATATTTT. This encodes CASSTRGAGNTIYF.

In DNA form, the CDR3 reads TGTGCCAGCAGCTTGGGGACACTCCGACAGCGAGCAGAGACCCAGTACTTC. Translation: CASSLGTLRQRAETQYF. This chain connects TRBV5-8 to TRBJ2-5; D perhaps matches TRBD1 (5 bases). The CDR3 extends over 17 amino acids. The V end was cut by 0 bases, the J end by 4 bases, with 19 bases between. The germline CDR1 and CDR2 sequences are SGHTS and YDEGEE.

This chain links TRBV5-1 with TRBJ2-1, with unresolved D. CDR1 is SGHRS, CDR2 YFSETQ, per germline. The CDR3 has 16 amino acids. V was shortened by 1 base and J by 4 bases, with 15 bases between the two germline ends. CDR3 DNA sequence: TGCGCCAGCAGCTTGTCGCAGGCACTCCCATACAATGAGCAGTTCTTC. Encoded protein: CASSLSQALPYNEQFF.